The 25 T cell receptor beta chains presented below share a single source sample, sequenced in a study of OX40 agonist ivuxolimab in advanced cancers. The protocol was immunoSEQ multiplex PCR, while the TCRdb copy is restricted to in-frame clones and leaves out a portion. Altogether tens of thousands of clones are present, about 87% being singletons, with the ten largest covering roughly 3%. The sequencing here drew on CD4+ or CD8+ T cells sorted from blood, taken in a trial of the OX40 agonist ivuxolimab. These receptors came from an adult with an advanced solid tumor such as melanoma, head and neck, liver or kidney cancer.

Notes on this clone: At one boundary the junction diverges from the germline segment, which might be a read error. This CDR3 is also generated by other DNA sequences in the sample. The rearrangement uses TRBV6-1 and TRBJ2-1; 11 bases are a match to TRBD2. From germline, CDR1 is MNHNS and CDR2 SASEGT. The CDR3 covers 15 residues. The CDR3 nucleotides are TGTGCTAGCAGGGGGTCAATAGCGGGAGGGAGGGAGCAGTTCTTC. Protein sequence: CASRGSIAGGREQFF.

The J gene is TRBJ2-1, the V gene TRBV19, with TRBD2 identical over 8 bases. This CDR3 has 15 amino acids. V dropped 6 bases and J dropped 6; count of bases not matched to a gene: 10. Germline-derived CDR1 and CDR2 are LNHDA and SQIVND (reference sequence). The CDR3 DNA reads TGTGCCAGTAGACTTTCCGGACTAGCAATCAATGAGCAGTTCTTC. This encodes CASRLSGLAINEQFF.

The CDR3 coding sequence is TGTGCCATCAGTGTGGGCGGGAGCGGAACAGATACGCAGTATTTT. Amino acid sequence: CAISVGGSGTDTQYF. The chain couples TRBV10-3 to TRBJ2-3; 7 positions agree with TRBD2. This CDR3 spans 15 amino acids. Trimming cost V 4 bases and J 3 bases; bases outside gene matches: 7. Looked up from germline, CDR1 is ENHRY and CDR2 is SYGVKD.

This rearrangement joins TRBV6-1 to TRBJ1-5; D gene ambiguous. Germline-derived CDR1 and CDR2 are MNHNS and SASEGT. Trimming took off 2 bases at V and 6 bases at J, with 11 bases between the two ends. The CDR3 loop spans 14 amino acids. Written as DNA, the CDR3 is TGTGCCAGCAGTGAATGGGGATCTCGTCAGCCCCAGCATTTT. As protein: CASSEWGSRQPQHF.

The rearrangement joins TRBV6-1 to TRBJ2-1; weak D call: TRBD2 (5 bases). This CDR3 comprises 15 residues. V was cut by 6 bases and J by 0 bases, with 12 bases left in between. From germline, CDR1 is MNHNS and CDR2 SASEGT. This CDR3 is CASRLDANSYNEQFF. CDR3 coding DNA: TGTGCCAGCAGACTAGACGCGAACTCCTACAATGAGCAGTTCTTC.

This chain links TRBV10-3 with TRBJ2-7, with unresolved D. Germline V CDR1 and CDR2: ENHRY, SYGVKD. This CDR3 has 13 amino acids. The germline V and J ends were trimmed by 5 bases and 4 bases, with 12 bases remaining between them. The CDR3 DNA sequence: TGTGCCATCAGTTTGGACCTCTTTTACGAGCAGTACTTC. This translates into CAISLDLFYEQYF.

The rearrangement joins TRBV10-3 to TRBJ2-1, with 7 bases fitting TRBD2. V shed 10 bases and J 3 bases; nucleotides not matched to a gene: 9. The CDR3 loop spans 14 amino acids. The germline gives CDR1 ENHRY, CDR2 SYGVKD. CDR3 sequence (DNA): TGTGCCACGGGAGCCGGGACTAACTACAATGAGCAGTTCTTC. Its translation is CATGAGTNYNEQFF.

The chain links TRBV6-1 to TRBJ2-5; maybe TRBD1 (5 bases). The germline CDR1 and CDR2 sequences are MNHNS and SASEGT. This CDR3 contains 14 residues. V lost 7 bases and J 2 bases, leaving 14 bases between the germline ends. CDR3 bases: TGTGCCAGCAAGGGGATGACAGAACAAGAGACCCAGTACTTC. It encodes CASKGMTEQETQYF.

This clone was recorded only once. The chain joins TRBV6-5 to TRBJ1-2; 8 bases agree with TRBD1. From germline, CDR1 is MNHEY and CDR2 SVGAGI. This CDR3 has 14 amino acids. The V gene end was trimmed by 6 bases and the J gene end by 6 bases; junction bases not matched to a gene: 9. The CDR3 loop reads CASRTFAGGDGYTF. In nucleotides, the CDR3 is TGTGCCAGCAGAACATTTGCAGGGGGCGATGGCTACACCTTC.

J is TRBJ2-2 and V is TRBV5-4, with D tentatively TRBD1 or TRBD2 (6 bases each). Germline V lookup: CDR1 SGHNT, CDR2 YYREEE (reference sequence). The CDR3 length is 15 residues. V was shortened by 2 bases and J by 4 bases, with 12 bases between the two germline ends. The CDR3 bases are TGTGCCAGCAGCTTAGGGGGGAGTCTCACCGGGGAGCTGTTTTTT. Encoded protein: CASSLGGSLTGELFF.

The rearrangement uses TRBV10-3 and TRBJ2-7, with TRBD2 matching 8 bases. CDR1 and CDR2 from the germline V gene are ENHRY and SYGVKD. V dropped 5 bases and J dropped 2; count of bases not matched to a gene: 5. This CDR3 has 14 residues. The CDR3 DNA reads TGTGCCATCAGTTTTAGCGGGGAAACCTACGAGCAGTACTTC. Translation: CAISFSGETYEQYF.

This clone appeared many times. The CDR3 sequence is CAISKQPTSGESSGEQYF. CDR3 bases: TGTGCCATCAGCAAACAACCGACTAGCGGAGAAAGCTCGGGCGAGCAGTACTTC. The chain joins TRBV10-3 to TRBJ2-7, with 9 positions matching TRBD2. The CDR3 length is 18 residues. The V and J ends lost 6 bases and 6 bases, in that order; junction bases with no gene match: 21. Germline V gene lookup returns CDR1 ENHRY and CDR2 SYGVKD.

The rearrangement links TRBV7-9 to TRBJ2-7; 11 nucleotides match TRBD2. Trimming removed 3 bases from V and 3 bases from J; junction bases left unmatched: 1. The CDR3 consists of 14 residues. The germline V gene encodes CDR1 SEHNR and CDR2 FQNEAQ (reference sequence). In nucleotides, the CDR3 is TGTGCCAGCAGCTTCGGGACTAGCGGCTACGAGCAGTACTTC. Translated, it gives CASSFGTSGYEQYF.

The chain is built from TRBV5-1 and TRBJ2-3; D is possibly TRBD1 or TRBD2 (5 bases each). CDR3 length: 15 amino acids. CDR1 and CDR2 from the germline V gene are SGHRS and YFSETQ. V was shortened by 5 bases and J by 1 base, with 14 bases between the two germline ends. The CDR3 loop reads CASRPPRDRTDTQYF. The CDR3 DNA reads TGCGCCAGCAGACCGCCCCGGGACCGCACAGATACGCAGTATTTT.

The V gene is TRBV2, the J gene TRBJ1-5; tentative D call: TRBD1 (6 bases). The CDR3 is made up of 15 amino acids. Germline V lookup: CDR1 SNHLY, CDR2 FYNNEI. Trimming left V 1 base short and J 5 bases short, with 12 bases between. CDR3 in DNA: TGTGCCAGCAGTGAAGGATGGGGGCGGTATCAGCCCCAGCATTTT. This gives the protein CASSEGWGRYQPQHF.

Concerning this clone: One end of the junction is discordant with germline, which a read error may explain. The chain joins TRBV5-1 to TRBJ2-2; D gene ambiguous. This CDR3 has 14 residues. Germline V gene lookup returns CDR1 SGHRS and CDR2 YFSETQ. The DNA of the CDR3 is TGCGCCAGCAGTTTGGACGGAAGGGACGGGGAGCTGTTTTTT. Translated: CASSLDGRDGELFF.

The CDR3, as DNA: TGTGCCAGCAGTCTCGGGACAGGGGGCGTCAACGAGCAGTACTTC. Encoded protein: CASSLGTGGVNEQYF. The V gene is TRBV6-5, the J gene TRBJ2-7; 12 bases are a match to TRBD1. Trimming removed 5 bases from V and 5 bases from J; junction bases left unmatched: 7. The V gene's germline CDR1 is MNHEY and CDR2 SVGAGI. The CDR3 is 15 amino acids.

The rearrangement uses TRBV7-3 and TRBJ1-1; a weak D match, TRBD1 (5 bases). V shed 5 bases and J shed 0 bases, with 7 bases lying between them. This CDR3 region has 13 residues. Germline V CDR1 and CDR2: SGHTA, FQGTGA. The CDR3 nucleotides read TGTGCCAGCAGCGGCAGGGTGAACACTGAAGCTTTCTTT. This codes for CASSGRVNTEAFF.

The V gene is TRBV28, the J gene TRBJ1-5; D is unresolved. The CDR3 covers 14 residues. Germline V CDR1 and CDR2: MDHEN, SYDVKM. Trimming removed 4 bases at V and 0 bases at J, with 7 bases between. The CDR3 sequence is CASSSHYSNQPQHF. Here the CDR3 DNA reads TGTGCCAGCAGTTCGCACTATAGCAATCAGCCCCAGCATTTT.

The CDR3 sequence: CATRMSGGSYNEQFF. CDR3 DNA sequence: TGTGCCACCAGGATGAGCGGGGGCTCCTACAATGAGCAGTTCTTC. The J gene is TRBJ2-1, the V gene TRBV15, with TRBD2 matching 8 bases. The germline gives CDR1 LNHNV, CDR2 YYDKDF (reference sequence). The ends lost 6 bases at V and 0 bases at J; junction bases unmatched: 4. The CDR3 runs to 15 residues.

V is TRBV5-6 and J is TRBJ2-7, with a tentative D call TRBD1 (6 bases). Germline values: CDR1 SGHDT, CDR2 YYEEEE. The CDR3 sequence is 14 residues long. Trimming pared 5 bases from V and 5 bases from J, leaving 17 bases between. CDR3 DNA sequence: TGTGCCAGCAGAGAAGGGACAATCGCCCACGAGCAGTACTTC. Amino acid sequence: CASREGTIAHEQYF.

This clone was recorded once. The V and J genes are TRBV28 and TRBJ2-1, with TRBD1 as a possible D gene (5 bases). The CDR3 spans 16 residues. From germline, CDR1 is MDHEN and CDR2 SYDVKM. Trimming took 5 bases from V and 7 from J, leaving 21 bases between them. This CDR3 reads CASSAGGREGNNEQFF. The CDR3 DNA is TGTGCCAGCAGTGCTGGCGGCAGGGAAGGTAATAATGAGCAGTTCTTC.

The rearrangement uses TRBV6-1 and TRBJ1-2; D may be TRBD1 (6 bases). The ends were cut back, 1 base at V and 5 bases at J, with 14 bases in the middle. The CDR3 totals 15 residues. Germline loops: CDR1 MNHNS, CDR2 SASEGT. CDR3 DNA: TGTGCCAGCAGTGAAGGCCGGGGGACAAGATATGGCTACACCTTC. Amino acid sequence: CASSEGRGTRYGYTF.

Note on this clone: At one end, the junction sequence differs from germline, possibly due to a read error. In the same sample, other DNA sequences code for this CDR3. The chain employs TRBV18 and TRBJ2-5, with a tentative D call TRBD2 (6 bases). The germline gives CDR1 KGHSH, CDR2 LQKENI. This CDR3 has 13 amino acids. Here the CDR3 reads CASSPLAEETQYF. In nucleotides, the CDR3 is TGTGCCAGCTCCCCACTAGCAGAAGAGACCCAGTACTTC. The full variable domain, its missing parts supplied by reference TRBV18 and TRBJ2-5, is NAGVMQNPRHLVRRRGQEARLRCSPMKGHSHVYWYRQLPEEGLKFMVYLQKENIIDESGMPKERFSAEFPKEGPSILRIQQVVRGDSAAYFCASSPLAEETQYFGPGTRLLVL.

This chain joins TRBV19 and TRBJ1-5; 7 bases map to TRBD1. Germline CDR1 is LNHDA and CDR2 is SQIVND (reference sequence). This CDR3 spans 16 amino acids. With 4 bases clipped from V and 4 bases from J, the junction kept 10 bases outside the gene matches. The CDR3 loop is CASSTLLTGRNQPQHF. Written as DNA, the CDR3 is TGTGCCAGTAGTACCCTTTTGACAGGGAGGAATCAGCCCCAGCATTTT.